Below are 10 T cell receptor beta chains sequenced from a single sample in a study of T-cell reconstitution after alpha-beta-depleted transplantation in children. Construction of the TCRbeta library involved unique molecular identifiers. TCRdb re-derived calls from the PCR reads in MiXCR, one entry per CDR3 protein. The sample has 600,000 or so distinct CDR3 sequences; under 30% are singletons. This specimen consisted of PBMCs, mostly from graft donor cells, obtained 360 days after TCRalphabeta/CD19-depleted stem cell transplant. These TCRs come from a boy younger than two who had a stem cell transplant for acute myeloid leukemia, so the T cells may come from the graft donor.

The V call is TRBV28, the J call TRBJ2-7; 9 nucleotides align to TRBD1. V lost 5 bases to trimming and J lost 3 bases; unmatched junction nucleotides: 2. Germline assignment: CDR1 MDHEN and CDR2 SYDVKM. The CDR3 length is 13 residues. CDR3 DNA: TGTGCCAGCAGTGGACAGGGGATCTACGAGCAGTACGTC. Translating gives CASSGQGIYEQYV.

This clonotype was observed a handful of times. The chain has TRBV13 and TRBJ2-7, with TRBD1 matching 7 bases. This CDR3 comprises 15 residues. V gave up 4 bases and J gave up 3 bases; unmatched junction bases: 9. From germline, CDR1 is PRHDT and CDR2 FYEKMQ (reference sequence). CDR3 region: CASSSTWDRDYEQYF. The CDR3 nucleotides read TGTGCCAGCAGCTCAACCTGGGACAGAGACTACGAGCAGTACTTC.

This clonotype was seen a few times. V is TRBV29-1 and J is TRBJ2-5; D unresolved. The CDR3 extends over 13 amino acids. The V and J ends lost 4 bases and 0 bases respectively, with 9 bases between them. Germline V gives CDR1 SQVTM, CDR2 ANQGSEA. The CDR3 DNA reads TGCAGCGTTGGCAGCCCGTACCAAGAGACCCAGTACTTC. This codes for CSVGSPYQETQYF.

V and J are TRBV10-2 and TRBJ1-1; 9 bases are a match to TRBD1. Germline V CDR1 and CDR2: WSHSY, SAAADI. The CDR3 length is 18 residues. Trimming at V came to 4 bases and at J to 2 bases, leaving 14 bases not matched to a gene. The CDR3 nucleotides are TGCGCCAGCAGTGTTTCGCCGGGACAGGGAGGTGTAAACACTGAAGCTTTCTTT. It specifies CASSVSPGQGGVNTEAFF.

This chain connects TRBV12-3 or TRBV12-4 to TRBJ1-2; 9 positions agree with TRBD1. The CDR3 consists of 13 residues. The junction had 1 base not matched to a gene; V was cut back by 6 bases and J by 2 bases. The CDR3 bases are TGTGCCAGCAGGGACAGGGGAAACTATGGCTACACCTTC. Translated: CASRDRGNYGYTF.

The chain employs TRBV12-3 or TRBV12-4 and TRBJ2-1, with D perhaps given as TRBD1 or TRBD2 (5 bases each). Between the trimmed V and J ends, which lost 3 bases and 8 bases, there was a span of 14 bases. The CDR3 totals 14 residues. CDR3 sequence: CASSFQGARYEQFF. Written as DNA, the CDR3 is TGTGCCAGCAGTTTCCAGGGAGCGCGTTATGAGCAGTTCTTC.

V is TRBV5-1 and J is TRBJ1-1; possibly TRBD1 for D (6 bases). The germline CDR1 and CDR2 sequences are SGHRS and YFSETQ. This CDR3 region has 17 residues. V gave up 0 bases and J gave up 1 base, with 16 bases separating them. The CDR3 spells CASSLAVQGRTNTEAFF. The DNA for the CDR3 is TGCGCCAGCAGCTTGGCTGTACAGGGTAGGACGAACACTGAAGCTTTCTTT.

This clonotype occurred many times. V gene TRBV29-1 combines with J gene TRBJ2-7; perhaps D is TRBD1 or TRBD2 (5 bases each). Germline values: CDR1 SQVTM, CDR2 ANQGSEA. Trimming took off 4 bases at V and 4 bases at J, with 11 bases between the two ends. CDR3 size: 12 residues. CDR3 DNA: TGCAGCGTTGGGGGCGCGGGTTACGAGCAGTACTTC. Translated: CSVGGAGYEQYF.

V usage is TRBV20-1 and J usage is TRBJ1-1; the match to TRBD1 covers 11 bases. The CDR3 is 16 residues long. Germline lookup yields CDR1 DFQATT and CDR2 SNEGSKA (reference sequence). With 6 bases clipped from V and 3 bases from J, the junction kept 12 bases outside the gene matches. The CDR3 sequence: CSATGGGQGADTEAFF. The CDR3 DNA sequence: TGCAGTGCAACAGGGGGAGGACAGGGGGCAGACACTGAAGCTTTCTTT.

This clonotype appeared a few times. V gene TRBV20-1 combines with J gene TRBJ2-3, with TRBD2 identical over 10 bases. CDR1 is DFQATT and CDR2 is SNEGSKA in the germline V gene (reference sequence). With V trimmed by 6 bases and J by 2 bases, 11 bases remained unmatched. The CDR3 length is 16 residues. CDR3 residues: CSAISGGTFVTDTQYF. As DNA, the CDR3 is TGCAGTGCCATTAGCGGGGGGACCTTCGTCACAGATACGCAGTATTTT.